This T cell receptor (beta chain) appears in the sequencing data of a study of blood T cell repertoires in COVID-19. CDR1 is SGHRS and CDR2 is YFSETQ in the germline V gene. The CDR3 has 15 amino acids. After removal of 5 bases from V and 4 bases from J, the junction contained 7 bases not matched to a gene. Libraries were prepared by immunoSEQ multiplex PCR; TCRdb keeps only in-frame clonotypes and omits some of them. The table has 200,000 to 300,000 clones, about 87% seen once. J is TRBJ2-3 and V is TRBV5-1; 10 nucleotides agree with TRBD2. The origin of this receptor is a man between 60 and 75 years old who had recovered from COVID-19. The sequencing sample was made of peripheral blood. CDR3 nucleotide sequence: TGCGCCAGCAGGGTAGCGGGGGGCGGTCCAGATACGCAGTATTTT. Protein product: CASRVAGGGPDTQYF.